These 30 T cell receptor beta chains were sequenced from one sample in a study of human T cells and chemical hapten exposure. The time point is: patch test 1, 2 weeks after DPC sensitization. The treatment denotes: therapeutic diphenylcyclopropenone sensitization with weekly scalp DPC. TCRdb fed the RACE reads into MiXCR, producing one record per CDR3 protein. The top ten clones hold 3.3% of a sample with about 71,000 distinct CDR3 sequences, roughly 9.8% of them seen once. The source material was whole blood, sampled in connection with sensitization to the hapten diphenylcyclopropenone (DPC). The receptors were sampled from a woman in her thirties or forties with alopecia areata. Some clones in this sample may be carry-over from other donors' samples.

The CDR3 sequence: CASSPGGEARNEQFF. The CDR3 DNA follows: TGTGCCAGCAGTCCCGGTGGCGAGGCGAGAAATGAGCAGTTCTTC. The chain links TRBV28 to TRBJ2-1, with D hard to call. Germline V gene data show CDR1 as MDHEN and CDR2 as SYDVKM. V shed 5 bases and J shed 7 bases, with 18 bases lying between them. CDR3 size: 15 residues.

This clonotype has ten or more counts. The V and J genes are TRBV4-3 and TRBJ2-7; 7 nucleotides line up with TRBD2. The CDR3 is 17 amino acids. Unmatched junction bases numbered 8, after V lost 0 bases and J lost 0 bases. Germline values: CDR1 LGHNA, CDR2 YSLEER. CDR3 residues: CASSQERWGGGSYEQYF. The DNA for the CDR3 is TGCGCCAGCAGCCAAGAGAGGTGGGGCGGGGGCTCCTACGAGCAGTACTTC.

The V call is TRBV3-1, the J call TRBJ2-1; 12 bases match TRBD2. V shed 4 bases, J shed 6 bases, and the junction held 7 bases outside the gene matches. The CDR3 runs 16 residues. Germline V lookup: CDR1 LGHDT, CDR2 YNNKEL (reference sequence). The CDR3 loop reads CASSPYGLAGFNEQFF. The CDR3 DNA reads TGTGCCAGCAGCCCATACGGACTAGCGGGGTTCAATGAGCAGTTCTTC.

This clonotype was picked up many times. V usage is TRBV18 and J usage is TRBJ1-5; D ambiguous. Germline assignment: CDR1 KGHSH and CDR2 LQKENI. The CDR3 consists of 18 residues. The germline V and J ends were trimmed by 3 bases and 6 bases, with 24 bases remaining between them. In DNA, the CDR3 is TGTGCCAGCTCACCTTACCCAACGGGGTGGGGAGACGGTCAGCCCCAGCATTTT. Protein sequence: CASSPYPTGWGDGQPQHF.

This clonotype was found many times. The rearrangement uses TRBV11-3 and TRBJ1-5; TRBD1 matches 11 bases. There are 15 residues in the CDR3. Germline values: CDR1 SGHNT, CDR2 YENEEA. J was trimmed by 6 bases and V by 5 bases; bases with no gene match: 6. CDR3: CASSPRTGGIQPQHF. CDR3 sequence (DNA): TGTGCCAGCAGCCCCCGGACAGGGGGCATTCAGCCCCAGCATTTT.

This clonotype was seen a handful of times. V is TRBV6-5 and J is TRBJ2-6, with a possible D match to TRBD1 (5 bases). With 4 bases removed from V and 4 bases from J, the gap between germline ends came to 8 bases. Germline V CDR1 and CDR2: MNHEY, SVGAGI. The CDR3 length is 14 residues. The CDR3: CASSSRAGANVLTF. The CDR3 nucleotides are TGTGCCAGCAGTTCCAGGGCCGGGGCCAACGTCCTGACTTTC.

This clonotype has a handful of counts. The rearrangement joins TRBV6-6 to TRBJ2-3; 8 positions match TRBD1. V was pared by 7 bases and J by 1 base, with 7 bases of the junction left unmatched. The CDR3 is 15 amino acids. Germline V gene lookup returns CDR1 MNHNY and CDR2 SVGAGI (reference sequence). The CDR3 here is CASTPPGQGTDTQYF. The CDR3 bases are TGTGCCAGCACTCCTCCGGGACAGGGCACAGATACGCAGTATTTT.

This clonotype was seen at least ten times. The V call is TRBV7-2, the J call TRBJ2-3, with 13 bases that match TRBD2. The CDR3 totals 15 residues. V lost 7 bases to trimming and J lost 6 bases; unmatched junction nucleotides: 7. CDR1 is SGHTA and CDR2 is FQGNSA in the germline V gene. The DNA of the CDR3 is TGTGCCAGCAACCTACTAGCGGGGGGGCTCGATACGCAGTATTTT. It yields the protein CASNLLAGGLDTQYF.

This chain joins TRBV29-1 and TRBJ2-1; maybe TRBD2 (6 bases). The CDR3 totals 14 residues. Looked up from germline, CDR1 is SQVTM and CDR2 is ANQGSEA. V lost 1 base to trimming and J lost 5 bases, with 12 bases between them. This CDR3 is CSVEGPGVDNEQFF. The CDR3 nucleotides read TGCAGCGTTGAAGGTCCGGGGGTGGACAATGAGCAGTTCTTC.

This clonotype was seen ten or more times. This rearrangement joins TRBV12-3 or TRBV12-4 to TRBJ1-5; no reliable D call. This CDR3 is 13 amino acids long. V was trimmed by 3 bases and J by 3 bases, leaving 6 bases between them. CDR3 coding DNA: TGTGCCAGCAGTTTCGGGAACAATCAGCCCCAGCATTTT. Its protein product is CASSFGNNQPQHF.

This clonotype was observed at least ten times. This sequence joins TRBV18 and TRBJ1-1, with a weak D call TRBD1 (5 bases). Looked up from germline, CDR1 is KGHSH and CDR2 is LQKENI. The V gene lost 0 bases and the J gene lost 5 bases, with 10 bases spanning the gap. The length of the CDR3 is 14 residues. The CDR3 coding sequence is TGTGCCAGCTCACCACCTCCAAGGGGAACTGAAGCTTTCTTT. It is translated as CASSPPPRGTEAFF.

This clonotype was counted ten times or more. The chain employs TRBV2 and TRBJ2-3; perhaps TRBD2 as D (6 bases). The CDR3 runs 14 residues. The V gene lost 1 base and the J gene lost 6 bases, with 11 bases spanning the gap. Germline loops: CDR1 SNHLY, CDR2 FYNNEI. This CDR3 reads CASSEDLRGDTQYF. The CDR3 nucleotides are TGTGCCAGCAGTGAAGACCTCCGGGGGGATACGCAGTATTTT.

This clonotype was counted ten times or more. The rearrangement uses TRBV6-2 or TRBV6-3 and TRBJ2-1; 7 nucleotides line up with TRBD1. Germline-derived CDR1 and CDR2 are MNHEY and SVGEGT. The CDR3 totals 16 residues. V dropped 2 bases and J dropped 0; count of bases not matched to a gene: 4. The CDR3 DNA is TGTGCCAGCAGTTACAGGGGGCGAAGCTCCTACAATGAGCAGTTCTTC. Translating it yields CASSYRGRSSYNEQFF.

At least ten counts were recorded for this clonotype. The J gene is TRBJ1-3, the V gene TRBV4-1; 7 positions match TRBD1. The trim removed 3 bases at V and 2 bases at J, leaving 4 bases unmatched. Germline CDR1 is MGHRA and CDR2 is YSYEKL. This CDR3 is built from 15 residues. The DNA of the CDR3 is TGCGCCAGCAGCCAGCTAACAGGGGCTGGAAACACCATATATTTT. Protein: CASSQLTGAGNTIYF.

The chain combines TRBV18 with TRBJ1-2, with D tentatively TRBD1 (6 bases). Trimming stripped 4 bases from V and 6 bases from J, with 9 bases between. This CDR3 is 12 amino acids long. The germline V gene has CDR1 KGHSH and CDR2 LQKENI. CDR3 coding DNA: TGTGCCAGCTCACGGGACATAGATGGCTACACCTTC. Translating it yields CASSRDIDGYTF.

Notes on this clonotype: A read error is possible here, since a much larger clone lies one base away. This chain uses TRBV27 with TRBJ2-5, with 8 bases that match TRBD2. There are 17 residues in the CDR3. With 8 bases clipped from V and 1 base from J, the junction kept 15 bases outside the gene matches. Germline V CDR1 and CDR2: MNHEY, SMNVEV (reference sequence). CDR3 sequence reads: CASWGLGSGAFQETQYF. CDR3 nucleotides: TGTGCCAGCTGGGGACTAGGCAGCGGGGCCTTCCAAGAGACCCAGTACTTC.

This clonotype was seen repeatedly, ten times or more. V usage is TRBV19 and J usage is TRBJ1-5; unclear D gene. The V end lost 2 bases, the J end lost 0 bases, and 5 bases lay between the germline ends. The CDR3 length is 14 residues. Germline V gene sequence: CDR1 LNHDA, CDR2 SQIVND (reference sequence). CDR3 sequence: CASSIWGSNQPQHF. Here the CDR3 DNA reads TGTGCCAGTAGTATATGGGGTAGCAATCAGCCCCAGCATTTT.

This clonotype came up many times. The chain uses TRBV7-9 and TRBJ2-5, with 7 positions matching TRBD1. With V trimmed by 5 bases and J by 2 bases, 5 bases remained unmatched. Germline V CDR1 and CDR2: SEHNR, FQNEAQ (reference sequence). This CDR3 is 14 amino acids long. The CDR3 loop is CASSPVTGQETQYF. DNA of the CDR3: TGTGCCAGCAGCCCCGTGACAGGGCAAGAGACCCAGTACTTC.

This chain connects TRBV4-1 to TRBJ1-4; no reliable D call. The CDR3 spans 15 residues. Trimming left V 0 bases short and J 8 bases short, with 13 bases between. The germline gives CDR1 MGHRA, CDR2 YSYEKL. The CDR3 DNA sequence: TGCGCCAGCAGCCAAGATGGCGGGCCCGGGGAAAAACTGTTTTTT. Translating gives CASSQDGGPGEKLFF.

The rearrangement joins TRBV19 to TRBJ2-2, with 7 positions matching TRBD1. Germline CDR1 reads LNHDA; CDR2 reads SQIVND (reference sequence). V was clipped by 5 bases and J by 6 bases; unmatched bases: 15. The CDR3 runs 17 residues. The CDR3, as DNA: TGTGCCAGTAGTCAAAGGGGGACAGCCTGGGGATCCGGGGAGCTGTTTTTT. Its protein product is CASSQRGTAWGSGELFF.

This sequence joins TRBV10-3 and TRBJ1-1; a weak D match, TRBD1 (5 bases). Trimming took 6 bases from V and 1 from J, leaving 9 bases between them. Germline CDR1 and CDR2: ENHRY and SYGVKD. CDR3 length: 13 amino acids. The CDR3 reads CAIRTTGNTEAFF. The CDR3 bases are TGTGCCATCAGGACCACAGGGAACACTGAAGCTTTCTTT.

Ten or more counts support this clonotype. The chain carries TRBV7-9 and TRBJ1-5; no definite D call. This CDR3 comprises 17 residues. V lost 1 base and J lost 4, with 17 bases in between. Germline CDR1 reads SEHNR; CDR2 reads FQNEAQ (reference sequence). The CDR3 loop is CASSLEFGDRKNQPQHF. Written as DNA, the CDR3 is TGTGCCAGCAGCTTAGAGTTTGGTGACCGGAAAAATCAGCCCCAGCATTTT.

This clonotype was recorded many times. V and J are TRBV4-2 and TRBJ2-4; 16 positions match TRBD2. The germline V gene has CDR1 LGHNA and CDR2 YNFKEQ. This CDR3 has 19 residues. Unmatched junction bases numbered 4, after V lost 0 bases and J lost 2 bases. CDR3 DNA: TGTGCCAGCAGCCAAGAGGGACTAGCGGGGGGGTTGACCAAAAACATTCAGTACTTC. This encodes CASSQEGLAGGLTKNIQYF.

This chain connects TRBV5-5 to TRBJ2-5, with 10 bases lining up with TRBD2. V lost 1 base, J lost 2 bases, and 14 bases stayed unmatched. CDR3 length equals 19 residues. Germline V lookup: CDR1 SGHKS, CDR2 YYEKEE (reference sequence). CDR3 residues: CASSLLLLAGVGPQETQYF. CDR3 DNA sequence: TGTGCCAGCAGCTTGCTTCTCCTAGCGGGGGTCGGGCCTCAAGAGACCCAGTACTTC. Using reference TRBV5-5 and TRBJ2-5 for the parts outside the CDR3, the full variable domain is DAGVTQSPTHLIKTRGQQVTLRCSPISGHKSVSWYQQVLGQGPQFIFQYYEKEERGRGNFPDRFSARQFPNYSSELNVNALLLGDSALYLCASSLLLLAGVGPQETQYFGPGTRLLVL.

This clonotype was seen at least ten times. This sequence joins TRBV10-3 and TRBJ1-1, with D perhaps matching TRBD1 (6 bases). With 6 bases removed from V and 7 bases from J, the gap between germline ends came to 15 bases. CDR3 size: 13 residues. The V gene's germline CDR1 is ENHRY and CDR2 SYGVKD. In DNA, the CDR3 is TGTGCCATCAGAACCGGACAGCTCCTTGAAGCTTTCTTT. It encodes CAIRTGQLLEAFF.

The CDR3 sequence is CASSYGLGQLEKTQYF. In DNA, the CDR3 is TGTGCCAGCAGCTATGGTCTGGGACAATTGGAAAAGACCCAGTACTTC. The rearrangement links TRBV7-2 to TRBJ2-5; D is perhaps TRBD1 (6 bases). CDR3 length: 16 amino acids. The V gene lost 4 bases and the J gene lost 6 bases, with 21 bases spanning the gap. Germline-derived CDR1 and CDR2 are SGHTA and FQGNSA.

The sample holds many counts of this clonotype. The chain is built from TRBV9 and TRBJ2-3; D uncertain. The V end lost 0 bases, the J end lost 2 bases, and 7 bases lay between the germline ends. This CDR3 region has 14 residues. CDR1 and CDR2 (germline): SGDLS, YYNGEE. DNA for the CDR3: TGTGCCAGCAGCGTAGAGGGCACCACAGATACGCAGTATTTT. Its protein product is CASSVEGTTDTQYF.

The gene calls are TRBV12-3 or TRBV12-4 and TRBJ2-1; TRBD1 is a possible D gene (5 bases). The germline V and J ends were trimmed by 4 bases and 6 bases, with 10 bases remaining between them. CDR3 length: 13 residues. The CDR3: CASSWAGINEQFF. CDR3 bases: TGTGCCAGCAGTTGGGCAGGGATCAATGAGCAGTTCTTC.

This chain uses TRBV6-2 or TRBV6-3 with TRBJ2-3; the D is unclear. The CDR3 sequence is 12 residues long. Germline loops: CDR1 MNHEY, CDR2 SVGEGT. V lost 5 bases to trimming and J lost 6 bases, with 9 bases between them. The CDR3 sequence is CASSPYLDTQYF. The CDR3 bases are TGTGCCAGCAGTCCCTATCTGGATACGCAGTATTTT.

This clonotype was seen ten or more times. V and J are TRBV7-6 and TRBJ1-2, with unresolved D. The V and J ends lost 7 bases and 7 bases respectively, with 16 bases between them. The CDR3 is 13 residues long. Germline V gene lookup returns CDR1 SGHVS and CDR2 FNYEAQ. The CDR3 reads CASTPGGVGGYTF. The CDR3 DNA sequence: TGTGCCAGCACCCCTGGCGGGGTGGGTGGCTACACCTTC.